This is a list of T cell receptor beta chains from one sample in a study of Ad26.COV2.S vaccination and SARS-CoV-2 variants. Method: immunoSEQ multiplex PCR; TCRdb's copy keeps in-frame clones and lacks some. The sample holds about 370,000 clones; around 89% are singletons and the top ten take about 1.9%. This sample comprised peripheral blood, obtained in a trial of Ad26.COV2.S vaccine versus placebo. The receptors originated from a person aged 18-65 years who received the Ad26.COV2.S COVID-19 vaccine or a placebo. The CDR3 runs from the conserved cysteine through the conserved F or W. The order of the fields is clone size, V gene, J gene, D gene, CDR3 protein, CDR3 DNA. D genes are given only for firm matches. The size entry is marked missing in some rows and otherwise reads once, few, many or a size class.

>NA|TRBV24-1|TRBJ2-5|TRBD1
CATSDFSGTGEGTQYF
TGTGCCACCAGTGATTTCTCCGGGACAGGGGAAGGGACCCAGTACTTC
>NA|TRBV19|TRBJ1-2|NA
CASSAPVGYTF
TGTGCCAGTAGTGCCCCGGTTGGCTACACCTTC
>NA|TRBV29-1|TRBJ1-1|TRBD1
CSVRSIDRGQYAFF
TGCAGCGTCCGATCAATTGACAGGGGGCAGTACGCTTTCTTT
>NA|TRBV5-1|TRBJ2-1|NA
CASSSDSYNEQFF
TGCGCCAGCAGCTCAGACAGCTACAATGAGCAGTTCTTC
>NA|TRBV5-1|TRBJ1-1|TRBD1
CASSADRGPRNTEAFF
TGCGCCAGCAGCGCAGACAGGGGCCCCCGGAACACTGAAGCTTTCTTT
>NA|TRBV24-1|TRBJ2-5|TRBD1
CATSDVGGTGLGETQYF
TGTGCCACCAGTGATGTGGGCGGGACAGGTCTGGGTGAGACCCAGTACTTC
>NA|TRBV30|TRBJ1-1|NA
CAWSRFTEAFF
TGTGCCTGGAGTCGCTTCACTGAAGCTTTCTTT
>NA|TRBV5-1|TRBJ2-3|TRBD2
CASSWLAGGTADTQYF
TGCGCCAGCAGCTGGTTAGCGGGAGGGACCGCAGATACGCAGTATTTT
>NA|TRBV10-3|TRBJ2-2|TRBD2
CATSGDTNTGELFF
TGTGCCACCAGCGGGGATACGAACACCGGGGAGCTGTTTTTT
>NA|TRBV28|TRBJ2-4|NA
CASSLAGNKNIQYF
TGTGCCAGCAGTTTGGCAGGGAACAAAAACATTCAGTACTTC
>NA|TRBV11-2|TRBJ2-7|NA
CASSRGDVDYEQYF
TGTGCCAGCAGCCGAGGGGACGTTGACTACGAGCAGTACTTC
>once|TRBV27|TRBJ2-3|NA
CASSARDGGTDTQYF
TGTGCCAGCAGTGCCCGGGACGGTGGCACAGATACGCAGTATTTT
>NA|TRBV2|TRBJ1-5|NA
CASSEFRGLDQPQHF
TGTGCCAGCAGTGAATTTCGGGGGCTCGATCAGCCCCAGCATTTT
>NA|TRBV4-1|TRBJ2-2|NA
CASSQDSGNTGELFF
TGCGCCAGCAGCCAAGATAGCGGTAACACCGGGGAGCTGTTTTTT
>once|TRBV5-6|TRBJ1-2|NA
CASSPGALLSPYYGYTF
TGTGCCAGCAGCCCAGGGGCGTTGCTTTCACCCTACTATGGCTACACCTTC
>NA|TRBV24-1|TRBJ2-2|TRBD1
CATSDKTGDAQYTGELFF
TGTGCCACCAGTGATAAAACAGGGGACGCCCAATACACCGGGGAGCTGTTTTTT
>NA|TRBV7-2|TRBJ2-7|TRBD1
CASSLGQGYYEQYF
TGTGCCAGCAGCCTGGGACAGGGGTATTACGAGCAGTACTTC
>NA|TRBV5-6|TRBJ1-2|TRBD1
CASSLATSWDSYYGYTF
TGTGCCAGCAGCTTGGCCACTTCATGGGACAGTTACTATGGCTACACCTTC
>NA|TRBV11-3|TRBJ2-7|NA
CASSPGDPIIYEQYF
TGTGCCAGCAGCCCAGGGGACCCAATTATCTACGAGCAGTACTTC
>NA|TRBV10-3|TRBJ2-2|NA
CAISSSTRGRNTGELFF
TGTGCCATCAGTTCAAGTACGCGGGGTCGGAACACCGGGGAGCTGTTTTTT
>NA|TRBV28|TRBJ1-6|TRBD1
CASSFTGGADFSPLHF
TGTGCCAGCAGTTTTACAGGGGGCGCTGATTTTTCACCCCTCCACTTT
>NA|TRBV5-4|TRBJ2-3|NA
CASSLDRTDTQYF
TGTGCCAGCAGCTTGGACCGGACAGATACGCAGTATTTT
>NA|TRBV11-1|TRBJ1-1|NA
CASSLKAGMDTEAFF
TGTGCCAGCAGCCTTAAAGCGGGGATGGACACTGAAGCTTTCTTT
>NA|TRBV6-6|TRBJ2-3|NA
CASSRNRGQSGRTSTDTQYF
TGTGCCAGCAGCCGAAACAGGGGGCAGAGCGGGAGGACAAGCACAGATACGCAGTATTTT
>NA|TRBV5-4|TRBJ1-6|NA
CASSLKTPRNSPLHF
TGTGCCAGCAGCTTAAAAACACCTCGTAATTCACCCCTCCACTTT